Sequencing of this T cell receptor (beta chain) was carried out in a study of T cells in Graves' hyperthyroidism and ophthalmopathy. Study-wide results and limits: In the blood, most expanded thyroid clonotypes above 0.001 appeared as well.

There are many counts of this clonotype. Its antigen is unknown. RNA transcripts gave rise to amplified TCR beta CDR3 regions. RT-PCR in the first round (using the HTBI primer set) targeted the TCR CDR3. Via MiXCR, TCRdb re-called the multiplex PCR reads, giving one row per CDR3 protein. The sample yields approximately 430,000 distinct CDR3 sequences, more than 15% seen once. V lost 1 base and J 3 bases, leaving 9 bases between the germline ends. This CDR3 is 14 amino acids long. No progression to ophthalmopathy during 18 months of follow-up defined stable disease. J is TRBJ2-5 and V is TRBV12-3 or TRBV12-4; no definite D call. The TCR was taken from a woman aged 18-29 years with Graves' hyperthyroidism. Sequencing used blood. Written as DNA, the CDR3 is TGTGCCAGCAGTTTAGAGGGCAGAAAAGAGACCCAGTACTTC. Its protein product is CASSLEGRKETQYF.